This TCR beta chain was recorded in a study of cytomegalovirus exposure and HLA in healthy donors. This clone was seen only a few times. Its antigen remains unknown. A multiplex PCR was run with 60 Vbeta primers and 13 Jbeta primers. Method: immunoSEQ multiplex PCR; TCRdb's copy keeps in-frame clones and lacks some. This sample has approximately 100,000 clones, with around a tenth found just once. Study results and limitations: An analysis was carried out later, and it reportedly showed fewer N-insertions in an Asian-associated ancestry cluster than the 666-donor mean. Roughly even sequencing depth across donors was the assumption behind the presence/absence analyses. In a later analysis, TCR association rates varied by HLA locus: DRB1 most, HLA-C fewest. The listing of 150 to 200 TCR beta chains classed them as cytomegalovirus-associated.

CDR1 and CDR2 from the germline V gene are MNHNS and SASEGT. J was trimmed by 1 base and V by 9 bases; bases with no gene match: 4. This CDR3 spans 14 amino acids. The chain couples TRBV6-1 to TRBJ2-1; the match to TRBD2 covers 9 bases. This TCR was recovered from a man aged 45-60 years in good health and CMV-seropositive. Source material: PBMCs. CDR3 DNA: TGTGCCAGTTGCCTAGCGGGATCCTACAATGAGCAGTTCTTC. This gives the protein CASCLAGSYNEQFF.